This T cell receptor beta chain was profiled in a study of cytomegalovirus exposure and HLA in healthy donors (dated by TCRdb to the late 2010s). With respect to the entire study: According to an earlier analysis of 550 to 750 of the donors, some 180 million T cells yielded some 120 million unique TCR beta sequences and roughly 280 Gb of sequence data. To decide whether each TCR beta V gene segment behaved as functional or pseudogenic, an earlier analysis of some 600 of the donors relied on high-throughput TCR beta sequencing. To study patterns of TCR occurrence, a later analysis re-analyzed previously published TCR beta repertoires from around 660 donors and added high-resolution HLA genotyping. Both class I and class II loci were covered by HLA typing, at four-digit resolution. Among the approximately 400 genotyped donors, more than 70% belonged to the genetic ancestry cluster associated with self-reported Caucasian donors. Roughly 5 DR-DQ haplotypes were handled as single units for association and clustering, since linkage in the cohort was strong. To predict cytomegalovirus infection status, the study brought together high-throughput TCR immunosequencing, statistical association of individual TCRs with disease status, and machine learning. The number of typed donors differed by locus: about 620-640 for A, B, C, DRB1 and DQB1; 522 for DQA1; 606 for DPA1; and about 450 for DPB1. Genome-wide SNP genotypes for about 65% of the 666 donors were used in a later genetic analysis, which treated that subset as a discovery cohort. An early release that covered fewer than 800 HLA-typed donors contained about 290 gigabases of sequencing data and around 80 million unique TCR sequences. Rather than drawing on any new phenotypic data, the later analysis identified candidate immune exposures from TCR beta sequences and the way those sequences occurred across donors. All discovery cohort repertoires had been generated using a single sequencing platform. A separate validation cohort of roughly 120 different subjects was used in addition to the approximately 640-subject first cohort. The study aimed to test whether cataloging public T cell receptors could reveal signatures of past pathogen exposure. Donor age, sex, ethnicity and CMV serostatus were compiled together with the repertoire data. The T cell repertoires of about 700 subjects were profiled by immunosequencing and related to cytomegalovirus serostatus. Among about 400 genotyped donors of the cohort, an average of approximately 240,000 unique TCR beta nucleotide sequences was sequenced per donor, of which about 18% were non-productive. Study-level results and caveats: A further reported finding was that TCR beta sequences accurately predicted the HLA-A and HLA-B alleles for most subjects in the first cohort. Because some donors lacked HLA typing at each locus, the association tests relied only on the typed subset. In both the original and validation cohorts, the classifier was reported to diagnose cytomegalovirus status with high specificity and sensitivity. Most CMV-associated TCR beta chains appeared to be HLA-restricted in a later analysis, and the HLA associations seemed to be driven largely by CMV exposure. While some public TCRs were present in many individuals, most TCR sequences turned up only very rarely across donors. The earlier analysis of approximately 590 of the donors excluded some 15 rarely observed V segments, including chromosome 9 orphons, because counts were too low. The cohort was sequenced for TCR beta chains only, and without alpha or paired-chain data the features that could be detected were limited. Immune exposure information for the cohort was limited to CMV serostatus. The authors suggested that the approach could potentially be generalized to other disease states and immunological phenotypes. In an earlier analysis of 587 of the donors, most TCR beta V segments appeared in productive rearrangements about 90% or about 30% of the time, broadly matching IMGT annotations. Three of the identified cytomegalovirus-associated TCR beta chains were confirmed in vitro to be specific for cytomegalovirus antigens. A later analysis found that HLA-associated TCR beta chains were more clonally expanded and had lower generation probabilities than equally common non-associated chains. Several of the top co-occurrence clusters appeared to be linked to parvovirus B19, influenza, CMV and Epstein-Barr virus, according to a later analysis. According to a later analysis, TCR association rates differed among HLA loci, with DRB1 alleles showing the most associated TCRs and HLA-C alleles showing the fewest. A later analysis associated about 17,000 TCR beta sequences with specific HLA alleles at a false discovery rate of 0.05. Strong co-occurrence of HLA alleles, especially DR and DQ, made assigning TCR associations to individual alleles difficult. Some IMGT-functional V segments, including TRBV6-2 and TRBV6-3, could not be told apart with the 87-base-pair reads, so those segments were excluded. In a later genetic analysis, fewer N-insertions in productive TCRs were reported among donors in an Asian-associated ancestry cluster than the roughly 700-donor mean. The study gave a list of some 150 TCR beta chains associated with cytomegalovirus. An association between a missense DCLRE1C variant and V-gene and J-gene trimming of TCR beta chains was found in a later genetic analysis and replicated in an independent cohort. A group of highly shared sequence variants was considered likely to be a technical artifact of the sequencing pipeline. Sequencing depth was assumed to be roughly uniform across donors in the presence/absence analyses, though that assumption may not hold. Correlated functional status among segregating V segments might reflect linkage disequilibrium, but an unknown experimental factor could not be ruled out.

The receptor library was made with the immunoSEQ multiplex PCR assay. For the multiplex PCR, a mixture combining 60 forward primers for TCR Vbeta segments and 13 reverse primers for TCR Jbeta segments was used. A multiplex PCR assay on genomic DNA amplified the CDR3 region of rearranged TCR beta genes. On the Illumina HiSeq System, the amplified TCR beta libraries were sequenced as 87-base-pair reads. As for the authors' bioinformatics: Across the 500 to 700 repertoires, a later analysis counted 75 million to 90 million unique TCR beta chains, approximately 12 million of which were shared by at least two donors. Raw reads were error-corrected and collapsed into unique sequences by a nearest-neighbor algorithm in which closely related sequences were merged to remove PCR and sequencing errors. To assign V, D and J gene segments, CDR3 sequences were aligned to IMGT reference sequences. Each retained sequence needed at least a six-nucleotide match to both a V gene segment and a J gene segment. Rearrangements were called productive when the CDR3 lacked stop codons and stayed in frame with V and J; all others were non-productive. Following IMGT convention, CDR3 was defined as the stretch from the second conserved V-encoded cysteine up to the conserved J-encoded phenylalanine. The earlier analysis of about 610 of the donors excluded any sequence lacking an unambiguous match to a single V gene segment. In an earlier analysis of almost 600 of the donors, a V segment was called functional when productive rearrangements were above 56.7%, and segregating when the standard deviation between donors exceeded 5%. A statistical classification framework was built to diagnose cytomegalovirus status from the catalog of TCR beta chain sequences. A later analysis assigned V and J genes by comparing TCR nucleotide sequences with IMGT/GENE-DB human TR gene sequences. A later analysis assigned CDR3 sequences and most-parsimonious VDJ recombination scenarios with the TCRdist pipeline. In a later analysis, each TCR beta chain was defined by its CDR3 amino acid sequence together with its V-gene family, and reads without a unique V-gene family were excluded. In a later analysis, 550 to 650 highly shared, low-generation-probability nucleotide sequences were removed to address suspected cross-contamination and a sequencing artifact. A later analysis calculated a clonal expansion index for each public chain from normalized within-repertoire ranks of inferred template counts. In a later analysis, generation probabilities were computed using a VDJ recombination model fitted to out-of-frame rearrangements, and the results were checked against IGoR. A later analysis scored TCR-TCR, TCR-HLA and TCR-CMV co-occurrence with hypergeometric tests, applying a repertoire-size bias correction to TCR pairs. A later analysis estimated false discovery rates by permuting HLA or CMV assignments 20 times. In a later analysis, co-occurring TCRs were grouped with DBSCAN, and TCRdist sequence similarity was added when clustering was performed within HLA-allele-positive subsets. For co-occurrence clustering, repertoires with fewer than 30,000 or more than 120,000 public chains were excluded, along with several repertoires with anomalous nucleotide sharing. What TCRdb holds here is the immuneACCESS table cut down to in-frame rearrangements. Part of the clones is not present; checked against another copy, under half of the missing clones reflect an unresolved V gene, and the others are unexplained. The V and J calls and clone size were taken over from that table, and D and trimming were inferred from the DNA. The sample profile shows 150,000 to 200,000 clones; 81% of them were found once. 1% to 1.5% of the sample is held by the ten biggest clonotypes.

In regard to this clone: No cognate antigen has been identified for it. No qualities accompany the bases; no much larger clone lies one base away.

From the germline V gene, CDR1 is SGHTA and CDR2 is FQGTGA. Germline trimming amounts to 2 bases on V and 4 bases on J, with 8 as the count of junction bases outside the gene matches. The CDR3 runs 16 residues from the cysteine to the phenylalanine. The read is trimmed to its CDR3 DNA, 48 bases read in frame from base 1. The cohort comprised 670 or so healthy bone marrow donors. Cohort members were all nominally healthy when sampled, although unrecorded immune exposures were likely present. The donor tested CMV seropositive and was one of the 289 seropositive cohort members. A peripheral blood sample was provided by each donor, and peripheral blood mononuclear cells were used for TCR beta sequencing. The Qiagen DNeasy Blood Extraction Kit was used to extract genomic DNA from the blood cell samples.

Source material: PBMCs. The TCR sequence derives from a man in his fifties or sixties in good health and CMV-seropositive. The chain couples TRBV7-3 to TRBJ2-3; 8 bases in the middle match TRBD2. CDR3 protein: CASSLGPAGGADTQYF. The bases are TGTGCCAGCAGCTTAGGGCCCGCGGGGGGTGCAGATACGCAGTATTTT. This CDR3, with the reference TRBV7-3 and TRBJ2-3 proteins standing in past its ends, gives the full variable domain GAGVSQTPSNKVTEKGKYVELRCDPISGHTALYWYRQSLGQGPEFLIYFQGTGAADDSGLPNDRFFAVRPEGSVSTLKIQRTERGDSAVYLCASSLGPAGGADTQYFGPGTRLTVL.